This entry is about one TCR beta chain. Template material for amplifying TCR beta CDR3 regions consisted of RNA transcripts. The primer set for the first-round RT-PCR of the TCR CDR3 was HTBI. TCRdb reprocessed the multiplex PCR reads via MiXCR and lists one record per CDR3 protein. The sample gives 500,000 to 600,000 distinct CDR3 sequences, about 20% of which show up once; 47% is in the top ten. This entry is derived from a study of T cells in Graves' hyperthyroidism and ophthalmopathy. Germline V gene lookup returns CDR1 MGHDK and CDR2 SYGVNS. Trimming took 1 base from V and 1 from J, leaving 7 bases between them. The CDR3 totals 14 residues.

This sequence joins TRBV25-1 and TRBJ1-2; D not resolved. Sequences were obtained from blood. The source of this sequence is a man between 40 and 49 years old with Graves' ophthalmopathy. The CDR3 DNA reads TGTGCCAGCAGTGAATTCGGCAGTAACTATGGCTACACCTTC. Amino acids: CASSEFGSNYGYTF.